Below, one TCR beta chain is given with its context. Its target is unknown. This entry belongs to a study of OX40 agonist ivuxolimab in advanced cancers. About the study: Three patients, one with hepatocellular carcinoma and two with cutaneous melanoma, responded partially. Points from the study as a whole: Some of the nonresponding patients also showed low levels of normalized T-cell clonal expansion. Both CD4+ and CD8+ T cell populations in blood had undergone clonal expansion by week 6 at 0.1 to 3.0 mg/kg.

The germline CDR1 and CDR2 sequences are SEHNR and FQNEAQ (reference sequence). The trim removed 1 base at V and 13 bases at J, leaving 13 bases unmatched. This CDR3 has 16 residues. Some clones are missing from TCRdb's copy, which holds only in-frame ones; the method was immunoSEQ multiplex PCR. The sample lists around 19,000 clones, around 67% seen once, with roughly 28% in the top ten. The sequences come from CD4+ or CD8+ T cells sorted from blood, collected in a trial of the OX40 agonist ivuxolimab. The V call is TRBV7-9, the J call TRBJ1-2, with 12 bases identical to TRBD1. The sequence derives from an adult with an advanced solid tumor such as melanoma, head and neck, liver or kidney cancer. CDR3: CASSLDSLGQGAKCTF. CDR3 sequence (DNA): TGTGCCAGCAGCTTAGATTCTCTGGGACAGGGGGCGAAGTGCACCTTC. Drawing the rest from reference TRBV7-9 and TRBJ1-2, the complete variable domain is DTGVSQNPRHKITKRGQNVTFRCDPISEHNRLYWYRQTLGQGPEFLTYFQNEAQLEKSRLLSDRFSAERPKGSFSTLEIQRTEQGDSAMYLCASSLDSLGQGAKCTFGSGTRLTVV.